The sequence of this T cell receptor (beta chain) was determined in a study of PD-L1 blockade in urothelial cancer (dated by TCRdb to the late 2010s). As for the study more broadly: All patients started therapy around 2014 and received atezolizumab 1,200 mg intravenously every 3 weeks. Blood samples yielded a median of around 140,000 T cells and tens of thousands of unique TCRs, with median clonality approximately 0.08. An ECOG performance status of 0 or 1 was recorded for the patients, and 0 to 3 prior chemotherapy regimens had been received by the patients. Blood samples were analyzed 3 weeks after the start of treatment (second dose) and 6 weeks after the start of treatment. The study was an exploratory multi-omic analysis of somatic, immune and clinical correlates of response to PD-L1 blockade with atezolizumab in urothelial cancer. Durable clinical benefit was achieved by nine patients but not by the remaining 20. Durable clinical benefit was defined as a progression-free survival longer than 6 months, and TCR features were additionally tested against progression-free survival and overall survival. About 90% of the roughly 29 patients were identified as males with urothelial cancer of bladder origin, and a prior smoking history was reported by 18 of 29 patients. In the same patients, whole exome sequencing and RNA sequencing of pretreatment tumors were performed in addition to TCR sequencing. Pretreatment blood TCR-seq was available for twenty-nine patients, at least one posttreatment blood collection was obtained for approximately 24 patients, and tumor TCR-seq was available for approximately 24 patients. Pretreatment tumor samples, along with matched peripheral blood serially collected before and after atezolizumab treatment, were subjected to TCR sequencing.

A single count supports this clone. It has no known antigen specificity. No base quality information exists; no much larger clone differs at one position. CDR1 and CDR2 are read off the germline V gene as MNHNS and SASEGT. V is pared back by 2 bases and J by 0 bases, with 9 bases lying between the germline termini. Its CDR3 holds 15 amino acids, cysteine through phenylalanine. Only the CDR3 DNA is retained, 45 bases long and in frame from the first base. A total of roughly 31 patients with locally advanced or metastatic urothelial carcinoma, treated at Memorial Sloan Kettering on a trial protocol, made up the cohort. Peripheral blood mononuclear cells were collected from each patient pretreatment and during treatment, giving between 1 and 8 total time points per patient. The Qiagen DNeasy Blood extraction kit was used to purify genomic DNA from total PBMCs and from tumor samples. PBMCs were collected pretreatment and during treatment and were isolated and stored as previously described.

Synthetic TCR analog templates were spiked into each PCR so that absolute template abundance could be estimated from read counts. Using the immunoSEQ assay, TCRbeta CDR3 regions were amplified from genomic DNA with bias-controlled V and J gene primers. Sequencing of rearranged TCRbeta segments was done at approximately 20X coverage. On the study's bioinformatics: Sequencing errors were corrected by clustering, and CDR3s were annotated against IMGT so that V, D and J genes could be assigned. Downstream analyses used only productive TCRbeta rearrangements, leaving out any out-of-frame or stop-codon sequences. To compute clonality, Shannon entropy was normalized by the log of the number of unique productive sequences and then subtracted from one. Fisher's exact test with Benjamini-Hochberg correction, at a threshold of adjusted p below 0.01, was used to find clones that differed between time points or between blood and tumor. TCRdb holds this immuneACCESS table with in-frame rearrangements only. Some clones are missing; in checked studies, unresolved V genes explain under half, and the rest has no known cause. That table gives V, J and clone size, and the DNA gave D and trimming. In this sample the table shows 50,000 to 65,000 clones, around 83% of which occur a single time. Together, the top ten hold 2.9% of the sample.

Findings and caveats that apply to the study as a whole: At 3 weeks after the start of treatment, tumor-associated TCR clones in peripheral blood had expanded more in patients with durable benefit (n of about 21, p = 0.022). Small sample size (n ≈ 27) and many exploratory analyses mean the results are intended to be hypothesis-generating. A pretreatment peripheral blood TCR clonality below the median was linked to improved progression-free and overall survival.

The sequence derives from a middle-aged man with urothelial cancer. The source material was PBMCs, sampled around atezolizumab (anti-PD-L1) treatment. Here the chain combines TRBV6-1 and TRBJ2-3; the D gene cannot be resolved reliably. The DNA sequence reads TGTGCCAGCAGTGAACTTGCGGTTAGCACAGATACGCAGTATTTT. Translation gives CASSELAVSTDTQYF.